This paragraph reports one T cell receptor beta chain. This clone was seen a few times. Its antigen specificity is not known. Base qualities are not at hand, and no much larger clone is one base apart. This sample is drawn from a study of cytomegalovirus exposure and HLA in healthy donors (TCRdb year 2017). In the study overall: An earlier analysis of more than 550 of the donors reported roughly 300 Gb of sequence data and 95 million to 140 million unique TCR beta sequences obtained from roughly 180 million T cells. Roughly 300 gigabases of sequencing data and tens of millions of unique TCR sequences were included in an early release covering roughly 700 HLA-typed donors. The genetic ancestry cluster associated with self-reported Caucasian donors included roughly 84% of the roughly 400 genotyped donors. The study aimed to test whether signatures of past pathogen exposure could be identified by cataloging public T cell receptors. Using immunosequencing, the study profiled T cell repertoires from approximately 700 subjects and related those repertoires to cytomegalovirus serostatus. Along with the roughly 610-subject first cohort, a separate validation cohort of over a hundred different subjects was used. High-throughput TCR immunosequencing, statistical association of individual TCRs with disease status, and machine learning were combined to predict cytomegalovirus infection status. To study patterns of TCR occurrence, a later analysis re-analyzed previously published TCR beta repertoires from 600 to 750 donors and added high-resolution HLA genotyping. In the later analysis, no new phenotypic data were used to find candidate immune exposures; instead, reliance was placed on TCR beta sequences and their occurrence across donors. In an earlier analysis of 587 of the donors, high-throughput TCR beta sequencing was used to judge whether each TCR beta V gene segment behaved as functional or pseudogenic. Alongside the repertoire data, information on donor age, sex, ethnicity and CMV serostatus was compiled. In a later genetic analysis, genome-wide SNP genotypes for 398 of the 666 donors were used, and that subset was treated as a discovery cohort. All discovery cohort repertoires had been generated on a single sequencing platform. HLA typing covered class I and class II loci at four-digit resolution. Typing coverage varied by locus: 629-630 donors for A, B, C, DRB1 and DQB1; 522 for DQA1; nearly 610 for DPA1; around 490 for DPB1. Four to six DR-DQ haplotypes were handled as single units for association and clustering, since linkage in the cohort was strong. Across 398 genotyped donors of the cohort, an average of about 220,000 unique TCR beta nucleotide sequences per donor were sequenced, and approximately 17% of those sequences were non-productive. On the study overall, not on this receptor specifically: For the cohort, immune exposure information was limited to CMV serostatus. A further reported finding was that TCR beta sequences accurately predicted the HLA-A and HLA-B alleles for most subjects in the first cohort. Correlated functional status among segregating V segments might reflect linkage disequilibrium, but an unknown experimental factor could not be ruled out. The presence/absence analyses assumed that sequencing depth was roughly uniform across donors, and that assumption may not be true. The classifier was reported to diagnose cytomegalovirus status with high specificity and sensitivity in both the original cohort and the validation cohort. Broadly in line with IMGT annotations, most TCR beta V segments showed up in productive rearrangements about 87% or about 30% of the time in an earlier analysis of several hundred of the donors. According to a later analysis, most CMV-associated TCR beta chains appeared to be HLA-restricted, and the HLA associations seemed to be driven largely by CMV exposure. In a later analysis, 15,000 to 20,000 TCR beta sequences were associated with specific HLA alleles at a false discovery rate of 0.05. According to a later genetic analysis, donors in an Asian-associated ancestry cluster had fewer N-insertions in productive TCRs than the roughly 700-donor mean. In a later analysis, the rate of TCR association differed among HLA loci, with DRB1 alleles having the most associated TCRs and HLA-C alleles having the fewest. A later analysis reported that several top co-occurrence clusters appeared linked to parvovirus B19, influenza, CMV and Epstein-Barr virus. The sequencing pipeline was judged likely to have produced a cluster of highly shared sequence variants as a technical artifact. In vitro tests confirmed that a few of the cytomegalovirus-associated TCR beta chains recognize cytomegalovirus antigens. Because the 87-base-pair reads could not distinguish some IMGT-functional V segments, including TRBV6-2 and TRBV6-3, those segments were excluded. A total of roughly 160 TCR beta chains were listed by the study as associated with cytomegalovirus. Over 15 rarely observed V segments, including chromosome 9 orphons, were excluded from the earlier analysis of several hundred of the donors because counts were too low. The authors suggested that the approach could potentially be generalized to other disease states and immunological phenotypes. V-gene and J-gene trimming of TCR beta chains was associated with a missense DCLRE1C variant in a later genetic analysis, and the association was replicated in an independent cohort. Because some donors lacked HLA typing at each locus, the association tests relied only on the typed subset. When HLA alleles, especially DR and DQ, strongly co-occurred, TCR associations were difficult to assign to individual alleles. In a later analysis, HLA-associated TCR beta chains showed more clonal expansion and lower generation probabilities than non-associated chains that were equally common. Most TCR sequences were seen in very few donors, while some public TCRs were found in many individuals. Only TCR beta chains were sequenced in this cohort, and the absence of alpha or paired-chain data limited detectable features.

V loses 1 base at its end and J loses 11 bases; junction bases beyond the gene matches: 2. The CDR3 runs 13 residues from the cysteine to the phenylalanine. Only the CDR3 DNA stays, 39 bases, in frame from base 1. CDR1 LGHNA and CDR2 YSLEER are derived from the germline V gene. The protocol used for the library was the immunoSEQ multiplex PCR assay. For the multiplex PCR, a mixture combining 60 forward primers for TCR Vbeta segments and 13 reverse primers for TCR Jbeta segments was used. The CDR3 region of rearranged TCR beta genes was amplified from genomic DNA by a multiplex PCR assay. Amplified TCR beta libraries were sequenced as 87-base-pair reads on the Illumina HiSeq System. Regarding the original processing steps: Across the 640 or so repertoires, a later analysis counted tens of millions of unique TCR beta chains, roughly 11 million of which were shared by at least two donors. To remove PCR and sequencing errors, raw reads were error-corrected and collapsed into unique sequences using a nearest-neighbor algorithm that merged closely related sequences. V, D and J gene segments were assigned by aligning CDR3 sequences to IMGT reference sequences. For a sequence to be retained, a match of at least six nucleotides to both a V gene segment and a J gene segment was required. A rearrangement was called productive if the CDR3 had no stop codons and remained in frame with V and J, and every other rearrangement was called non-productive. CDR3 was defined by IMGT convention, running from the second conserved V-encoded cysteine to the conserved J-encoded phenylalanine. In an earlier analysis of roughly 610 of the donors, sequences lacking an unambiguous match to a single V gene segment were excluded. An earlier analysis of 587 of the donors classified V segments as functional when productive rearrangements were above 56.7% and as segregating when the standard deviation between donors was above 5%. A statistical classification framework was developed to diagnose cytomegalovirus status using the catalog of TCR beta chain sequences. A later analysis assigned V and J genes by comparing TCR nucleotide sequences with IMGT/GENE-DB human TR gene sequences. Using the TCRdist pipeline, a later analysis assigned CDR3 sequences along with most-parsimonious VDJ recombination scenarios. In a later analysis, each TCR beta chain was defined by its CDR3 amino acid sequence together with its V-gene family, and reads lacking a unique V-gene family were excluded. To address suspected cross-contamination and a sequencing artifact, a later analysis removed under 600 highly shared, low-generation-probability nucleotide sequences. A later analysis calculated a clonal expansion index for each public chain from normalized within-repertoire ranks of inferred template counts. Generation probabilities in a later analysis came from a VDJ recombination model fitted to out-of-frame rearrangements, and those results were checked against IGoR. A later analysis scored TCR-TCR, TCR-HLA and TCR-CMV co-occurrence with hypergeometric tests, applying a repertoire-size bias correction to TCR pairs. In a later analysis, false discovery rates were estimated by permuting HLA or CMV assignments 20 times. In a later analysis, co-occurring TCRs were grouped using DBSCAN, with TCRdist sequence similarity added in when clustering inside HLA-allele-positive subsets. Co-occurrence clustering excluded repertoires with fewer than 30,000 or more than 120,000 public chains, plus five with anomalous nucleotide sharing. TCRdb's version of the immuneACCESS table is confined to in-frame rearrangements and falls short of the full clone set. An unresolved V gene accounts for under half of the shortfall where checked; the remainder is of unknown origin. V, J and clone size reflect that table, while D and trimming were determined from the DNA. The sample yields 130,000 to 150,000 clones; approximately 80% were counted once. The top ten clonotypes cover around 9.7% of the sample.

In total, roughly 670 healthy bone marrow donors made up the cohort. Cohort members were all nominally healthy when sampled, although unrecorded immune exposures were likely present. The donor tested CMV seropositive, placing the donor among the roughly 300 seropositive members of the cohort. Each donor provided a peripheral blood sample, and peripheral blood mononuclear cells were used for TCR beta sequencing. Genomic DNA was extracted from the blood cell samples with the Qiagen DNeasy Blood Extraction Kit. The receptor chain draws on TRBV4-3 and TRBJ2-3; 11 bases in between match TRBD2. The specimen sequenced was PBMCs. The sequence was collected from a woman aged 55-69 years in good health and CMV-seropositive. The sequenced DNA is TGCGCCAGCAGCCAAGTTACTAGCGGGAGGCAGTATTTT. Translated, it gives CASSQVTSGRQYF.